Below are 3 T cell receptor beta chains sequenced from a single sample in a study of T cells after yellow fever vaccination. Via MiXCR, TCRdb re-called the 5' RACE reads, giving one row per CDR3 protein. Counted here are roughly 100,000 distinct CDR3 sequences, approximately 8.4% occurring once; the ten biggest clones make up around 17%. Material: CD8+ T cells not binding an NS4B(214-222) dextramer, sorted from PBMCs, obtained about 2 weeks after the first yellow fever vaccination. These receptors all come from a young man who received the YFV17D yellow fever vaccine.

This clonotype turned up a few times. The chain's CDR3 is CASSSGALYGYTF. CDR3 nucleotides: TGTGCCAGCAGCTCTGGGGCCCTCTATGGCTACACCTTC. The chain uses TRBV11-1 and TRBJ1-2, with TRBD1 as a possible D gene (5 bases). Germline values: CDR1 SGHAT, CDR2 FQDESV (reference sequence). V lost 4 bases and J lost 4, with 10 bases in between. The CDR3 is 13 residues long.

The V gene is TRBV3-1, the J gene TRBJ2-7; D remains unclear. CDR3 length: 14 amino acids. Germline assignment: CDR1 LGHDT and CDR2 YNNKEL (reference sequence). The ends were cut back, 1 base at V and 3 bases at J, with 10 bases in the middle. The CDR3 loop reads CASSQAVGNYEQYV. The CDR3 bases are TGTGCCAGCAGCCAAGCTGTTGGCAACTACGAGCAGTACGTC.

The rearrangement uses TRBV9 and TRBJ2-2; 8 positions match TRBD2. Germline V gene sequence: CDR1 SGDLS, CDR2 YYNGEE. V trimming: 2 bases; J trimming: 5 bases; junction bases outside the gene matches: 5. The CDR3 covers 15 residues. The CDR3 loop is CASSVGSGKTGELFF. CDR3 coding DNA: TGTGCCAGCAGCGTTGGTAGCGGGAAGACCGGGGAGCTGTTTTTT.